These 14 T cell receptor beta chains share one sample of origin, sequenced in a study of T cells in Graves' hyperthyroidism and ophthalmopathy. It was RNA transcripts that yielded the amplified TCR beta CDR3 regions. A first-round RT-PCR of the TCR CDR3 used the HTBI primer set. TCRdb itself ran the multiplex PCR reads through MiXCR, one entry per CDR3 protein. This sample has 490,000 or so distinct CDR3 sequences, with about 20% found just once. Input material: blood. These receptors all stem from a woman in her 70s with Graves' ophthalmopathy.

The genes are TRBV4-1 and TRBJ2-5; 8 bases are a match to TRBD2. V was clipped by 6 bases and J by 4 bases; unmatched bases: 13. The length of the CDR3 is 16 residues. Per the germline V gene, CDR1 is MGHRA and CDR2 is YSYEKL. Here the CDR3 reads CASSPHGSGSGETQYF. The CDR3 region has the DNA TGCGCCAGCAGTCCTCACGGCAGCGGGAGCGGAGAGACCCAGTACTTC.

This rearrangement joins TRBV7-9 to TRBJ2-3; 14 positions agree with TRBD2. Unmatched junction bases numbered 10, after V lost 9 bases and J lost 2 bases. Germline CDR1 SEHNR, CDR2 FQNEAQ (reference sequence). This CDR3 region has 17 residues. CDR3 amino acids: CASSGTSGRSPTDTQYF. CDR3 bases: TGTGCCAGTTCCGGGACTAGCGGGAGATCCCCCACAGATACGCAGTATTTT.

This clonotype was picked up a small number of times. The rearrangement links TRBV20-1 to TRBJ2-7; 12 nucleotides align to TRBD2. V gave up 3 bases and J gave up 7 bases; unmatched junction bases: 4. Germline V gene lookup returns CDR1 DFQATT and CDR2 SNEGSKA (reference sequence). The CDR3 is 13 residues long. CDR3 DNA: TGCAGTGCTAGTAGACTAGCGGGAGTTGAGCAGTACTTC. Translation gives CSASRLAGVEQYF.

The chain recombines TRBV10-3 with TRBJ2-7; TRBD1 matches at 7 bases. J lost 4 bases, V lost 6 bases, and 6 bases had no gene match. Germline V gene lookup returns CDR1 ENHRY and CDR2 SYGVKD. This CDR3 spans 13 amino acids. The CDR3 sequence: CAIRTGQVYEQYF. CDR3 in DNA: TGTGCCATCAGGACTGGACAGGTGTACGAGCAGTACTTC.

This clonotype showed up many times. The genes are TRBV28 and TRBJ1-1, with D maybe TRBD1 (5 bases). Germline V gene lookup returns CDR1 MDHEN and CDR2 SYDVKM. The CDR3 runs to 14 residues. V shed 10 bases and J shed 1 base, with 16 bases lying between them. The CDR3 here is CATRQGDRNTEAFF. CDR3 in DNA: TGTGCCACCCGTCAAGGGGATCGGAACACTGAAGCTTTCTTT. The variable domain in full, completed from reference TRBV28 and TRBJ1-1, reads DVKVTQSSRYLVKRTGEKVFLECVQDMDHENMFWYRQDPGLGLRLIYFSYDVKMKEKGDIPEGYSVSREKKERFSLILESASTNQTSMYLCATRQGDRNTEAFFGQGTRLTVV.

At least ten counts were recorded for this clonotype. The V and J genes are TRBV6-1 and TRBJ1-5; 9 nucleotides match TRBD1. Germline-derived CDR1 and CDR2 are MNHNS and SASEGT. V lost 7 bases to trimming and J lost 5 bases; unmatched junction nucleotides: 6. The CDR3 contains 14 residues. CDR3 in amino acids: CASKLGQGDQPQHF. The CDR3 coding sequence is TGTGCCAGCAAGCTGGGACAGGGAGATCAGCCCCAGCATTTT.

In its sample, this clonotype was seen many times. The J gene is TRBJ1-2, the V gene TRBV2; 8 bases align to TRBD1. V was pared by 0 bases and J by 4 bases, with 1 base of the junction left unmatched. Germline V gene data show CDR1 as SNHLY and CDR2 as FYNNEI. This CDR3 has 14 residues. CDR3 bases: TGTGCCAGCAGTGAAGCGACAGGGGTCTATGGCTACACCTTC. This codes for CASSEATGVYGYTF. The whole variable domain, remainder taken from reference TRBV2 and TRBJ1-2, is EPEVTQTPSHQVTQMGQEVILRCVPISNHLYFYWYRQILGQKVEFLVSFYNNEISEKSEIFDDQFSVERPDGSNFTLKIRSTKLEDSAMYFCASSEATGVYGYTFGSGTRLTVV.

Points on this clonotype: Here the CDR3 omits its conserved ending phenylalanine or tryptophan, so a read error is the likely source. The chain has TRBV28 and TRBJ2-7; the D gene is possibly TRBD1 (6 bases). Germline V gene sequence: CDR1 MDHEN, CDR2 SYDVKM. CDR3 length: 15 amino acids. V gave up 7 bases and J gave up 0 bases, with 16 bases separating them. The chain's CDR3 is CASTNTGSYSYEQYL. The CDR3 DNA follows: TGTGCCAGCACCAATACAGGGTCCTACTCCTACGAGCAGTACCTC.

This clonotype was counted a single time. The chain couples TRBV3-1 to TRBJ1-6; the D is unclear. Per the germline V gene, CDR1 is LGHDT and CDR2 is YNNKEL (reference sequence). Between the trimmed V and J ends, which lost 4 bases and 2 bases, there was a span of 18 bases. The CDR3 totals 18 residues. The CDR3 DNA sequence: TGTGCCAGCAGCCCCTACTTCCCCGGTGGACCCTATAATTCACCCCTCCACTTT. It codes for CASSPYFPGGPYNSPLHF.

The V gene is TRBV18, the J gene TRBJ2-1; tentative D call: TRBD2 (6 bases). CDR1 KGHSH and CDR2 LQKENI come from the germline V gene. The CDR3 is made up of 15 amino acids. The V end was cut by 3 bases, the J end by 8 bases, with 17 bases between. CDR3 sequence: CASSPRDSQRDEQFF. Written as DNA, the CDR3 is TGTGCCAGCTCACCCCGGGACTCCCAAAGGGATGAGCAGTTCTTC.

The genes are TRBV4-1 and TRBJ1-5; no clear D gene. This CDR3 has 17 amino acids. Germline V gives CDR1 MGHRA, CDR2 YSYEKL. With 4 bases removed from V and 0 bases from J, the gap between germline ends came to 16 bases. CDR3 in amino acids: CASSLSGSEYSNQPQHF. In nucleotides, the CDR3 is TGCGCCAGCAGCCTGTCGGGGTCCGAATATAGCAATCAGCCCCAGCATTTT.

The V and J genes are TRBV11-3 and TRBJ2-1, with TRBD2 identical over 11 bases. This CDR3 has 16 amino acids. Trimming at V came to 5 bases and at J to 5 bases, leaving 8 bases not matched to a gene. Germline V gene data show CDR1 as SGHNT and CDR2 as YENEEA. CDR3 in DNA: TGTGCCAGCAGCCCTGGGACTAGCGGCAGTAACAATGAGCAGTTCTTC. Encoded protein: CASSPGTSGSNNEQFF. Looking up the rest from reference TRBV11-3 and TRBJ2-1 gives the full variable domain: EAGVVQSPRYKIIEKKQPVAFWCNPISGHNTLYWYLQNLGQGPELLIRYENEEAVDDSQLPKDRFSAERLKGVDSTLKIQPAELGDSAVYLCASSPGTSGSNNEQFFGPGTRLTVL.

This clonotype came up a few times. The rearrangement links TRBV6-1 to TRBJ2-2; 7 nucleotides align to TRBD1. The CDR3 has 14 amino acids. The trim removed 6 bases at V and 4 bases at J, leaving 5 bases unmatched. CDR1 MNHNS and CDR2 SASEGT come from the germline V gene. The CDR3 DNA is TGTGCCAGCAGGTTCAGGACAGGCACCGGGGAGCTGTTTTTT. Amino acids: CASRFRTGTGELFF.

This clonotype has just a few counts. Its ends do not fully match the called genes, so a read error is possible. The V and J genes are TRBV6-1 and TRBJ1-2; 7 nucleotides match TRBD1. Germline values: CDR1 MNHNS, CDR2 SASEGT. This CDR3 region has 13 residues. This chain's CDR3 is CASSVGQDPLLAF. In DNA form, the CDR3 reads TGTGCCAGCAGTGTTGGACAGGACCCCCTACTCGCCTTC.